This T cell receptor (beta chain) was sequenced in a study of cytomegalovirus exposure and HLA in healthy donors. It was with 60 Vbeta and 13 Jbeta primers that the PCR ran. Original processing methods: Later, 80 million or so unique TCR beta chains were counted in an analysis, and approximately 10 million of them were shared. The method was immunoSEQ multiplex PCR; TCRdb's version includes in-frame clones alone and lacks a portion of them. The V and J calls and clone size are taken from that table; D and trimming were inferred from the DNA. The table has about 83,000 clones, about 79% seen once. The germline CDR1 and CDR2 sequences are SGDLS and YYNGEE. The CDR3 consists of 17 residues. V was shortened by 4 bases and J by 2 bases, with 22 bases between the two germline ends.

Sequencing used PBMCs. The V and J genes are TRBV9 and TRBJ2-7; maybe TRBD2 (5 bases). The TCR originated in a young man in good health and CMV-seropositive. The CDR3 nucleotides read TGTGCCAGCAGCACCTCTACCAGCGGTGGGCCGACCTACGAGCAGTACTTC. This sequence encodes CASSTSTSGGPTYEQYF.